Below are 24 T cell receptor beta chains sequenced from a single sample in a study of shared clonotypes between healthy human individuals. Method: immunoSEQ multiplex PCR; TCRdb's copy keeps in-frame clones and lacks some. The data contain about 1.1 million clones, about 84% of them singletons. The specimen sequenced was memory CD4+ T cells from PBMCs. Subset denoted: CD45RA-negative fraction. The receptors shown here come from a man between 18 and 29 years old in good health. Some clones in this sample may be carry-over from other donors' samples.

This clone was counted many times. This chain uses TRBV28 with TRBJ2-5; D is ambiguous. Deletions cut 9 bases from V and 1 base from J, with 9 bases between. Germline CDR1 MDHEN, CDR2 SYDVKM. The CDR3 is 12 residues long. The CDR3 here is CASATPQETQYF. The DNA for the CDR3 is TGTGCCAGTGCCACTCCCCAAGAGACCCAGTACTTC.

The CDR3 sequence: CASSLTKRPGYNQPQHF. The CDR3 coding sequence is TGTGCCAGCAGTTTAACTAAGCGACCTGGATACAATCAGCCCCAGCATTTT. The chain carries TRBV28 and TRBJ1-5, with D unresolved. The CDR3 is 17 residues long. Germline V lookup: CDR1 MDHEN, CDR2 SYDVKM. V was shortened by 2 bases and J by 3 bases, with 17 bases between the two germline ends.

Only one count was recorded for this clone. The rearrangement uses TRBV11-2 and TRBJ1-2; 7 nucleotides align to TRBD1. J was trimmed by 6 bases and V by 1 base; bases with no gene match: 8. Germline loops: CDR1 SGHAT, CDR2 FQNNGV. The CDR3 has 15 residues. CDR3: CASSLGGTVDDGYTF. The DNA of the CDR3 is TGTGCCAGCAGCTTAGGTGGGACAGTTGACGATGGCTACACCTTC.

This sequence joins TRBV6-1 and TRBJ1-5; D is perhaps TRBD1 (5 bases). The CDR3 length is 13 residues. V lost 8 bases and J lost 5, with 13 bases in between. The germline V gene encodes CDR1 MNHNS and CDR2 SASEGT. The CDR3 nucleotides read TGTGCCAGCCATGTTGGGGCGGATCAGCCCCAGCATTTT. Residues: CASHVGADQPQHF.

As regards this clone: Other DNA variants within this sample encode the same CDR3. The genes are TRBV6-6 and TRBJ2-7; D is perhaps TRBD2 (5 bases). The CDR3 totals 13 residues. V was trimmed by 4 bases and J by 4 bases, leaving 11 bases between them. The germline V gene has CDR1 MNHNY and CDR2 SVGAGI (reference sequence). The CDR3, as DNA: TGTGCCAGCAGTTTGACGGGGAATTACGAGCAGTACTTC. Amino acids: CASSLTGNYEQYF.

This clone was picked up a small number of times. The rearrangement links TRBV7-9 to TRBJ2-7, with D perhaps TRBD1 or TRBD2 (5 bases each). V gave up 3 bases and J gave up 2 bases, with 17 bases separating them. The CDR3 runs 16 residues. Germline assignment: CDR1 SEHNR and CDR2 FQNEAQ (reference sequence). This CDR3 reads CASSFGPGPSTYEQYF. The CDR3 bases are TGTGCCAGCAGCTTCGGCCCGGGACCATCCACCTACGAGCAGTACTTC. Looking up the rest from reference TRBV7-9 and TRBJ2-7 gives the full variable domain: DTGVSQNPRHKITKRGQNVTFRCDPISEHNRLYWYRQTLGQGPEFLTYFQNEAQLEKSRLLSDRFSAERPKGSFSTLEIQRTEQGDSAMYLCASSFGPGPSTYEQYFGPGTRLTVT.

The DNA of the CDR3 is TGTGCCAGCAGGCCCTTTGGGGAGGGACCCACGGATACGCAGTATTTT. It specifies CASRPFGEGPTDTQYF. V and J are TRBV2 and TRBJ2-3; 7 nucleotides line up with TRBD2. This CDR3 is built from 16 residues. Trimming at V came to 6 bases and at J to 6 bases, leaving 15 bases not matched to a gene. Germline V CDR1 and CDR2: SNHLY, FYNNEI.

V usage is TRBV7-2 and J usage is TRBJ1-4; the D is unclear. The CDR3 consists of 14 residues. V lost 1 base and J lost 10, with 13 bases in between. Germline-derived CDR1 and CDR2 are SGHTA and FQGNSA. The CDR3 sequence is CASSLGSSSGKLFF. The CDR3 DNA reads as TGTGCCAGCAGCTTAGGTAGTAGCTCGGGAAAACTGTTTTTT.

For the CDR3, the DNA is TGTGCCAGCAGCTCTAGGACTAGCGGGAGCACAGATACGCAGTATTTT. This translates into CASSSRTSGSTDTQYF. This chain joins TRBV5-8 and TRBJ2-3, with 11 bases lining up with TRBD2. Germline V lookup: CDR1 SGHTS, CDR2 YDEGEE. The junction had 3 bases not matched to a gene; V was cut back by 3 bases and J by 0 bases. This CDR3 contains 16 residues.

This clone was counted a single time. The CDR3 sequence is CASSKGLAGQPYNEQFF. CDR3 nucleotide sequence: TGTGCCAGCAGCAAGGGACTAGCGGGCCAGCCTTACAATGAGCAGTTCTTC. J is TRBJ2-1 and V is TRBV9; 12 positions agree with TRBD2. The CDR3 contains 17 residues. J lost 4 bases, V lost 4 bases, and 9 bases had no gene match. CDR1 SGDLS and CDR2 YYNGEE come from the germline V gene.

This clone was observed a single time. The CDR3 reads CASSLATGVGGEAFF. CDR3 coding DNA: TGCGCCAGCAGCTTGGCCACAGGAGTTGGGGGTGAAGCTTTCTTT. V gene TRBV5-1 combines with J gene TRBJ1-1; TRBD1 is a possible D gene (5 bases). V shed 0 bases and J shed 7 bases, with 16 bases lying between them. The germline gives CDR1 SGHRS, CDR2 YFSETQ. The CDR3 runs to 15 residues.

Worth noting for this clone: Other DNA variants within this sample encode the same CDR3. The chain is built from TRBV10-3 and TRBJ1-5; D is unclear. This CDR3 is 16 amino acids long. The germline gives CDR1 ENHRY, CDR2 SYGVKD. V gave up 0 bases and J gave up 2 bases, with 11 bases separating them. CDR3 protein: CAISESTGSGNQPQHF. CDR3 DNA sequence: TGTGCCATCAGTGAGTCGACGGGGTCGGGCAATCAGCCCCAGCATTTT.

The rearrangement joins TRBV7-2 to TRBJ1-1; no definite D call. Germline V CDR1 and CDR2: SGHTA, FQGNSA. This CDR3 region has 14 residues. V was clipped by 1 base and J by 1 base, with 7 bases between them. CDR3 in DNA: TGTGCCAGCAGCTTAGGAAGGTCGAACACTGAAGCTTTCTTT. Protein product: CASSLGRSNTEAFF.

The chain has TRBV5-6 and TRBJ2-7; D perhaps matches TRBD2 (5 bases). CDR3 length: 14 residues. The germline V gene encodes CDR1 SGHDT and CDR2 YYEEEE. The V gene lost 5 bases and the J gene lost 3 bases, with 15 bases spanning the gap. This CDR3 is CASSRAMGDYEQYF. CDR3 coding DNA: TGTGCCAGCAGTCGCGCAATGGGAGACTACGAGCAGTACTTC.

CDR3 sequence reads: CATSRGRAATNEKLFF. The CDR3 DNA is TGTGCCACCAGCAGGGGCAGGGCAGCAACTAATGAAAAACTGTTTTTT. This chain uses TRBV15 with TRBJ1-4; tentatively, D is TRBD1 (5 bases). This CDR3 contains 16 residues. V was pared by 3 bases and J by 0 bases, with 11 bases between. In germline, CDR1 is LNHNV, CDR2 YYDKDF (reference sequence).

A word on this clone: A much larger clone differs from this one at a single base, so this may be a read error. Other nucleotide sequences in the sample specify the same CDR3. The V call is TRBV11-3, the J call TRBJ2-1; no firm D call. The CDR3 length is 13 residues. V lost 1 base and J lost 0, with 1 base in between. Germline CDR1 SGHNT, CDR2 YENEEA. The CDR3, as DNA: TGTGCCAGCAGCTTAGGCTCCTACAATGAGCAGTTCTTC. Residues: CASSLGSYNEQFF.

The chain combines TRBV27 with TRBJ2-2; tentatively, D is TRBD2 (6 bases). V lost 1 base and J lost 7, with 16 bases in between. The germline CDR1 and CDR2 sequences are MNHEY and SMNVEV (reference sequence). The CDR3 has 16 amino acids. Here the CDR3 DNA reads TGTGCCAGCAGTTTATGGTCGGGAGATTGGGGCGGGGAGCTGTTTTTT. Translation gives CASSLWSGDWGGELFF.

This chain uses TRBV5-4 with TRBJ1-1; a weak D match, TRBD1 (5 bases). The CDR3 has 15 amino acids. CDR1 and CDR2 (germline): SGHNT, YYREEE (reference sequence). Between the trimmed V and J ends, which lost 3 bases and 3 bases, there was a span of 15 bases. The CDR3 coding sequence is TGTGCCAGCAGCTCCAAGGGGCGTACCGACACTGAAGCTTTCTTT. Translating gives CASSSKGRTDTEAFF.

This clone was counted ten times or more. The J gene is TRBJ1-2, the V gene TRBV6-5, with D tentatively TRBD1 (5 bases). The germline V gene encodes CDR1 MNHEY and CDR2 SVGAGI. Trimming removed 5 bases from V and 4 bases from J, with 17 bases in between. The CDR3 length is 15 residues. Written as DNA, the CDR3 is TGTGCCAGCAGTCGACGGGACGTTGGTTCCTATGGCTACACCTTC. Protein product: CASSRRDVGSYGYTF.

The gene calls are TRBV7-6 and TRBJ2-2; the match to TRBD2 covers 9 bases. V trimming: 1 base; J trimming: 6 bases; junction bases outside the gene matches: 12. There are 18 residues in the CDR3. The germline V gene has CDR1 SGHVS and CDR2 FNYEAQ. CDR3 sequence: CASSLGLAGSGSSGELFF. CDR3 coding DNA: TGTGCCAGCAGCTTAGGGCTAGCGGGATCGGGTAGCTCCGGGGAGCTGTTTTTT.

The V call is TRBV2, the J call TRBJ1-3; D not resolved. Germline V gene data show CDR1 as SNHLY and CDR2 as FYNNEI. The CDR3 contains 17 residues. Deletions cut 7 bases from V and 0 bases from J, with 19 bases between. CDR3 sequence (DNA): TGTGCCAGCATCTCCTTCAACCGACGGATCTCTGGAAACACCATATATTTT. It encodes CASISFNRRISGNTIYF. Full variable domain (rest looked up from reference TRBV2 and TRBJ1-3): EPEVTQTPSHQVTQMGQEVILRCVPISNHLYFYWYRQILGQKVEFLVSFYNNEISEKSEIFDDQFSVERPDGSNFTLKIRSTKLEDSAMYFCASISFNRRISGNTIYFGEGSWLTVV.

This clone has a single count. This rearrangement joins TRBV4-3 to TRBJ1-2; D remains ambiguous. CDR1 is LGHNA and CDR2 is YSLEER in the germline V gene. Trimming left V 0 bases short and J 3 bases short, with 11 bases between. The CDR3 loop spans 15 amino acids. The DNA for the CDR3 is TGCGCCAGCAGCCAAGATCCGGAATACGACTATGGCTACACCTTC. Amino acid sequence: CASSQDPEYDYGYTF.

The J gene is TRBJ1-5, the V gene TRBV4-1, with D perhaps matching TRBD1 (5 bases). Germline-derived CDR1 and CDR2 are MGHRA and YSYEKL. This CDR3 region has 15 residues. V was cut by 0 bases and J by 6 bases, with 12 bases left in between. The CDR3 nucleotides read TGCGCCAGCAGCCAAGATGGGGGGGGACTTCAGCCCCAGCATTTT. Translating it yields CASSQDGGGLQPQHF.

This sequence joins TRBV6-1 and TRBJ1-5; 7 bases agree with TRBD1. V was pared by 10 bases and J by 0 bases, with 6 bases of the junction left unmatched. CDR1 MNHNS and CDR2 SASEGT come from the germline V gene. CDR3 length: 14 amino acids. The CDR3 DNA reads as TGTGCCACAGTCCAGGGGGTTAGCAATCAGCCCCAGCATTTT. It codes for CATVQGVSNQPQHF.